This T cell receptor (beta chain) derives from a study of T-cell memory formation after mild COVID-19. TCRdb fed the 5' RACE reads into MiXCR, producing one record per CDR3 protein. The repertoire holds 120,000 or so distinct CDR3 sequences, with about 15% as singletons. The CDR3 loop spans 13 amino acids. Germline V lookup: CDR1 KGHSH, CDR2 LQKENI. V was shortened by 3 bases and J by 4 bases, with 6 bases between the two germline ends. Sequenced input: PBMCs or a T cell subset sorted from them (not recorded which). V usage is TRBV18 and J usage is TRBJ1-4, with no clear D. This receptor was obtained from a man younger than 30 who had mild COVID-19 (a few samples of this study predate the infection). Cell type and time point are not known. The CDR3 sequence: CASSPTDNEKLFF. The CDR3, as DNA: TGTGCCAGCTCACCCACGGATAATGAAAAACTGTTTTTT.